What follows is one TCR beta chain and its context. Trimming at V came to 4 bases and at J to 4 bases, leaving 15 bases not matched to a gene. Looked up from germline, CDR1 is SGHAT and CDR2 is FQNNGV. The length of the CDR3 is 18 residues. This sample was taken from a study of T cell changes during pregnancy in multiple sclerosis. TCRdb's copy holds only in-frame clones and misses some; the assay was immunoSEQ multiplex PCR. The sample shows about 20,000 clones, approximately 90% of them seen only once. Sequenced here: CD4+ T cells from peripheral blood mononuclear cells, sampled after pregnancy. V usage is TRBV11-2 and J usage is TRBJ1-3, with TRBD1 matching over 8 bases. This TCR came from a female donor in good health, enrolled as a control in a pregnancy study. The CDR3 loop reads CASSYPSGQGTAGNTIYF. The CDR3 DNA sequence: TGTGCCAGCAGCTACCCCTCAGGACAGGGAACGGCAGGAAACACCATATATTTT.